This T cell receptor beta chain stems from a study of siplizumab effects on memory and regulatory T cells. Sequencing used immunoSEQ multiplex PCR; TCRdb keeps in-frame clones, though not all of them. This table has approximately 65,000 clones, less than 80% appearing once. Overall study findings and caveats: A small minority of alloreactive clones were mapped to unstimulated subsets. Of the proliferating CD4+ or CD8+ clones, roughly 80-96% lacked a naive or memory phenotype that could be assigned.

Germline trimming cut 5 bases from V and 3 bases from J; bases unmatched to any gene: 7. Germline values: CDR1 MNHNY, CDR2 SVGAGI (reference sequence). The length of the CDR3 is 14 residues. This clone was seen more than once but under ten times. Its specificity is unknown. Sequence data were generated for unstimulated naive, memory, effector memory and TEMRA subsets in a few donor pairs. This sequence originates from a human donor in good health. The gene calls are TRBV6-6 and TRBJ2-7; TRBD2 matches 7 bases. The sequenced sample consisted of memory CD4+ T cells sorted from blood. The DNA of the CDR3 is TGTGCCAGCAGTCGGGGTGGGACTAACTACGAGCAGTACTTC. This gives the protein CASSRGGTNYEQYF.